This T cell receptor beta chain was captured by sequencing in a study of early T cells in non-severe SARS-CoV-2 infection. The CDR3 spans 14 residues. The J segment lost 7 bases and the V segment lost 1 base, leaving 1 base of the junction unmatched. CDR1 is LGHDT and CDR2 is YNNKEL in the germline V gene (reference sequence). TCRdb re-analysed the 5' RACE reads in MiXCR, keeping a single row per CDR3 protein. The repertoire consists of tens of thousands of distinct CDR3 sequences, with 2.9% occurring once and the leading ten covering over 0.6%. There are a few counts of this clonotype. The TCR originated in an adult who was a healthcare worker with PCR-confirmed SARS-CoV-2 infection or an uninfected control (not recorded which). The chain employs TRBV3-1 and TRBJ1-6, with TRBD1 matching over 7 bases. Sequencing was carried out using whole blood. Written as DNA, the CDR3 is TGTGCCAGCAGCCAAGGGACAGGAAATTCACCCCTCCACTTT. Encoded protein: CASSQGTGNSPLHF.